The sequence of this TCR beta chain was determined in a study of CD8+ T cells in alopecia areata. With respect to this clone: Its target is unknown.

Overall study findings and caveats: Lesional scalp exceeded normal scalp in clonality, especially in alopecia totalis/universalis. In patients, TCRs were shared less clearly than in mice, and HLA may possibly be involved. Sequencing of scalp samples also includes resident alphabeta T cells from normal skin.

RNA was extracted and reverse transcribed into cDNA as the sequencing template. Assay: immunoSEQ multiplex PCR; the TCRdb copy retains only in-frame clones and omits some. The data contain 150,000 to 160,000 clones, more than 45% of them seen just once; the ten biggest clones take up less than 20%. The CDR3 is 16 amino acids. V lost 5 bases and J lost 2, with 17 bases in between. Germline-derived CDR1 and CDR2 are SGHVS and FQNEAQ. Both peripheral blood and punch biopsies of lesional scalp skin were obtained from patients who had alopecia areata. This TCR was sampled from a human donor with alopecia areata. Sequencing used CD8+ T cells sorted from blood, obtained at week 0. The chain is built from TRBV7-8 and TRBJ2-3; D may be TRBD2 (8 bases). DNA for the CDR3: TGTGCCAGCAGCCCCCCCGGGAGGGGGCTCACAGATACGCAGTATTTT. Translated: CASSPPGRGLTDTQYF.